This T cell receptor beta chain comes out of a study of T cell responses to AZD1222 COVID-19 vaccine. In germline, CDR1 is SGHTA, CDR2 FQGNSA. V was pared by 8 bases and J by 2 bases, with 12 bases of the junction left unmatched. CDR3 length: 16 residues. To note about this clone: Its antigen is unidentified.

The method was immunoSEQ multiplex PCR; TCRdb's version includes in-frame clones alone and lacks a portion of them. The sample has approximately 67,000 clones, 80% to 85% seen once. Whole-study findings and limits: A rise in Spike-specific TCR breadth and depth followed two AZD1222 doses.

The V gene is TRBV7-2, the J gene TRBJ2-3; 8 bases map to TRBD2. This receptor was identified in an adult in good health. Source: peripheral blood, taken on day 0 of AZD1222 vaccination. CDR3 sequence (DNA): TGTGCCAGCCCCGGGGGTAGCGGGGCGATCACAGATACGCAGTATTTT. This gives the protein CASPGGSGAITDTQYF.